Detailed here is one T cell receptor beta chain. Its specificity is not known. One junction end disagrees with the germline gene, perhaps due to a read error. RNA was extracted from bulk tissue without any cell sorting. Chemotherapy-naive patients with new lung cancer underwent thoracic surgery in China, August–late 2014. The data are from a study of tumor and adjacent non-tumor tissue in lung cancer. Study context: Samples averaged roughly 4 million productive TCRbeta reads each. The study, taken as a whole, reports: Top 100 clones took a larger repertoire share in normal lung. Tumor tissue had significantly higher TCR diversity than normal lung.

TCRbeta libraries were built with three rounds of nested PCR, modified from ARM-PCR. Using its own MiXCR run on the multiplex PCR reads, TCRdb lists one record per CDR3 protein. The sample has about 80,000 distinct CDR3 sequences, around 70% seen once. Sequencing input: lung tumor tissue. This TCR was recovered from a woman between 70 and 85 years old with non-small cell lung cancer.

CDR3 residues: CACSLGSGNEQFF. The CDR3, as DNA: TGCGCCTGCAGCTTAGGATCGGGTAATGAGCAGTTCTTC. This chain links TRBV11-3 with TRBJ2-1; unclear D gene. Germline V gene sequence: CDR1 SGHNT, CDR2 YENEEA. The CDR3 covers 13 residues.